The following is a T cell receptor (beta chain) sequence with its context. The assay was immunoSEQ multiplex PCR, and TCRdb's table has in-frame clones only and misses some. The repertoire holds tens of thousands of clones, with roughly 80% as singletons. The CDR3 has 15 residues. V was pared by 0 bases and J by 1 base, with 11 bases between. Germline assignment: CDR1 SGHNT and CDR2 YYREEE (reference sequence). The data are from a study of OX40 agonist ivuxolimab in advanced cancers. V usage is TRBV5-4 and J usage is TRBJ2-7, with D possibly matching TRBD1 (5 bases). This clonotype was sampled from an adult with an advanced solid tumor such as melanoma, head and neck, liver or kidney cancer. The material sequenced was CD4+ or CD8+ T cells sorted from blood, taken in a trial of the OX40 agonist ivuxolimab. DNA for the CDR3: TGTGCCAGCAGCTTGGGCCAGGGAACATCCTACGAGCAGTACTTC. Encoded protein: CASSLGQGTSYEQYF.